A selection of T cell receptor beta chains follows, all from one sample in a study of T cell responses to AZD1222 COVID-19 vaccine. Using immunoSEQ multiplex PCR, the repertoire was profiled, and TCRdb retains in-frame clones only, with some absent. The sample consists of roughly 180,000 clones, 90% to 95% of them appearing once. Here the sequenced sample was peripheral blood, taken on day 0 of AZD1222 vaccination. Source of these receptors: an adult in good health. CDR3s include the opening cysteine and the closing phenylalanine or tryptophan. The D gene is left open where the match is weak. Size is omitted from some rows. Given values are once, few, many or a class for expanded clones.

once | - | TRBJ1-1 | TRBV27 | TGTGCCAGCAGCCCAGGCGTCGGCACTGAAGCTTTCTTT | CASSPGVGTEAFF
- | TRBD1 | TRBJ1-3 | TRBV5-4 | TGTGCCAGCAGCCCGGGACAGATCGATGGAAACACCATATATTTT | CASSPGQIDGNTIYF
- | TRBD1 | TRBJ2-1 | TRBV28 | TGTGCCAGCAGTCTGGGACAGGGGGTCTACAATGAGCAGTTCTTC | CASSLGQGVYNEQFF
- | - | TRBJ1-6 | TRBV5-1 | TGCGCCAGCAGCTTGCCAGGGGCTGGAAATTCACCCCTCCACTTT | CASSLPGAGNSPLHF
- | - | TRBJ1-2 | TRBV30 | TGTGCCTGGAGTGTACGGGGCACCGGCTACACCTTC | CAWSVRGTGYTF
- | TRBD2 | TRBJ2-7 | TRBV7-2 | TGTGCCAGCAGCCGTTTATGGGGGGGATCCTACGAGCAGTACTTC | CASSRLWGGSYEQYF
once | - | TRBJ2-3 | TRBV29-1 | TGCAGCGTTGCCACAGATACGCAGTATTTT | CSVATDTQYF
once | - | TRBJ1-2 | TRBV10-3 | TGTGCCATCCGGCAGGGCTCTTTGGACTATGGCTACACCTTC | CAIRQGSLDYGYTF
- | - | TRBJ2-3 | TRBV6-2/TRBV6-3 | TGTGCCAGCAGTTCCACCCCGGCAGGTTCGGATACGCAGTATTTT | CASSSTPAGSDTQYF
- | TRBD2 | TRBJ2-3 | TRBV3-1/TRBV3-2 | TGTGCCAGCAGCCAAGGGTCCAGCGGGAGTCCTGATACGCAGTATTTT | CASSQGSSGSPDTQYF